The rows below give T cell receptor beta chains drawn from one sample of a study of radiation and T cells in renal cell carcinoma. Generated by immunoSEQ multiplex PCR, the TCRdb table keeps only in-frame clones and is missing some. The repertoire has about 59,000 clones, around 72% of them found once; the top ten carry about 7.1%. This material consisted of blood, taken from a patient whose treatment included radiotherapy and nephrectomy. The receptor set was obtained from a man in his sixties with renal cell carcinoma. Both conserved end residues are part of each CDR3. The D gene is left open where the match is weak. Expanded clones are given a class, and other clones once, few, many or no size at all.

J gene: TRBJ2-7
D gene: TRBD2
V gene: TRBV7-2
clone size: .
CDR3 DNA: TGTGCCAGCAGCTTATTGGCGGGGGGTCGTCGGCAGTACTTC
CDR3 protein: CASSLLAGGRRQYF

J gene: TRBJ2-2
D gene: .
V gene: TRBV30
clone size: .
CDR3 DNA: TGTGCCTGGAGTTTGGTCGTTTCGAACACCGGGGAGCTGTTTTTT
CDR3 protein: CAWSLVVSNTGELFF

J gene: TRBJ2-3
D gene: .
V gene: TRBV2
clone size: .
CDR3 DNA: TGTTCAGGGGCGGGGGAAGATACGCAGTATTTT
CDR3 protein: CSGAGEDTQYF

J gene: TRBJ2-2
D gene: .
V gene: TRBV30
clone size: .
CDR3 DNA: TGTGCCTGGATTAGCCCGAACACCGGGGAGCTGTTTTTT
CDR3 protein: CAWISPNTGELFF

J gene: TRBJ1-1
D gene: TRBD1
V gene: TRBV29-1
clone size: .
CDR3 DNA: TGCAGCGGAGATCCAGGGGGGGGAACTGAAGCTTTCTTT
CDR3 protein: CSGDPGGGTEAFF

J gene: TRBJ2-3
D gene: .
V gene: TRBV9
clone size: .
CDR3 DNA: TGTGCCAGCAGCGTAGTATCCGCGGTTGGCACAGATACGCAGTATTTT
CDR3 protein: CASSVVSAVGTDTQYF

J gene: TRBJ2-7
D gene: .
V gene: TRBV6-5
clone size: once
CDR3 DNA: TGTGCCAGTACTGGACGGAGCTCCTACGAGCAGTACTTC
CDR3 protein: CASTGRSSYEQYF

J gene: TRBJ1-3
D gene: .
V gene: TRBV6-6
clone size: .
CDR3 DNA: TGTGCCAGCAGGAATACCGGACAATTCTCTGGAAACACCATATATTTT
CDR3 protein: CASRNTGQFSGNTIYF

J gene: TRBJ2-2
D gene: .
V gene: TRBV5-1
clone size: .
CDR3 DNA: TGCGCCAGCAGCTTGGGGGGACTCAAAACCGGGGAGCTGTTTTTT
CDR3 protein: CASSLGGLKTGELFF

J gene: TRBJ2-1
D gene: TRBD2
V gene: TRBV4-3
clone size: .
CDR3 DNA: TGCGCCAGCAGCCAAGATCGGGGTGGCGGGGGGCAGTTCTTC
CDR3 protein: CASSQDRGGGGQFF

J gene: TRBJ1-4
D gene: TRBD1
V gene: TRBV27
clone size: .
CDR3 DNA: TGTGCCAGCAGGACAGGGGGCGGTGGTGAAAAACTGTTTTTT
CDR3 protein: CASRTGGGGEKLFF

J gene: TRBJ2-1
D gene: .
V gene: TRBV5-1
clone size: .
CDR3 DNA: TGCGCCAGCAGACTTTCAAATGAGCAGTTCTTC
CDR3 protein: CASRLSNEQFF

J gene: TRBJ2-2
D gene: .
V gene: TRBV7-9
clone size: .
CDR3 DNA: TGTGCCAGCAGCTTATTAGACAATTCAGCGGGGGAGCTGTTTTTT
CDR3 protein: CASSLLDNSAGELFF

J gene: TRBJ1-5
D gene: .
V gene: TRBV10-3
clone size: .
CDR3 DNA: TGTGCCATCAGTGAGCAAGAAAATCAGCCCCAGCATTTT
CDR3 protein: CAISEQENQPQHF

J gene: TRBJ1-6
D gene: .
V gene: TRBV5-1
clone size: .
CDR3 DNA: TGCGCCAGCAGCTTGGTACCAGAGAATTCACCCCTCCACTTT
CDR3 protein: CASSLVPENSPLHF

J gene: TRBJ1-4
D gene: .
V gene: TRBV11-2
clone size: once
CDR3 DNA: TGTGCCAGCAGCCCCCCAGGGAATGAAAAACTGTTTTTT
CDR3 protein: CASSPPGNEKLFF

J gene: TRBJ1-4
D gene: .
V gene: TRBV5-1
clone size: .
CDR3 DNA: TGCGCCAGCAGCTTGGGACCTGTCGGAGAAAATGAAAAACTGTTTTTT
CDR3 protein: CASSLGPVGENEKLFF

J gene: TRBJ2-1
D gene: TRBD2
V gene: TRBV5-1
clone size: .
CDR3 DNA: TGCGCCAGCAGCTCGGTACCGGGACTAGCGAACAATGAGCAGTTCTTC
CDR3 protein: CASSSVPGLANNEQFF

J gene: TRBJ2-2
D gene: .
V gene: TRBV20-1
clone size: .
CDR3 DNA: TGCAGTGCCCAAAACACCGGGGAGCTGTTTTTT
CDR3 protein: CSAQNTGELFF

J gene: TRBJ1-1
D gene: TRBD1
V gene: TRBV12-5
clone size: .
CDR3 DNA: TGTGCTAGTGGACGGACAGGGAGGACCACTGAAGCTTTCTTT
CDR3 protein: CASGRTGRTTEAFF

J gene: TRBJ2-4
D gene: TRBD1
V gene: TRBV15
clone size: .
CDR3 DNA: TGTGCCACCAGCAGGCCCCGCGGACAGGGGATTAACATTCAGTACTTC
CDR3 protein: CATSRPRGQGINIQYF

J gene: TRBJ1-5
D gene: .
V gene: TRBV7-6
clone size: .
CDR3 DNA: TGTGCCAGCAGCTTAGGTTTGTTTCCAGGGGAAGGGGATCAGCCCCAGCATTTT
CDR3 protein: CASSLGLFPGEGDQPQHF

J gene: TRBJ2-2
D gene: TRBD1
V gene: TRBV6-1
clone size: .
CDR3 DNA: TGTGCCAGCAGTGAACAGGGGGTCACCGGGGAGCTGTTTTTT
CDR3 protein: CASSEQGVTGELFF

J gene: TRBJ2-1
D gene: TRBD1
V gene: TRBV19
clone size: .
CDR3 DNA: TGTGCCAGTGTCCCCGGGGGGACAGGGGGCTACAATGAGCAGTTCTTC
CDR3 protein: CASVPGGTGGYNEQFF

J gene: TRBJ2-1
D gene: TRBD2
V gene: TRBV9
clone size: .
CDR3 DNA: TGTGCCAGCAGCGACGGACTAGCGGGAGTGGTTGAGCAGTTCTTC
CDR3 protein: CASSDGLAGVVEQFF

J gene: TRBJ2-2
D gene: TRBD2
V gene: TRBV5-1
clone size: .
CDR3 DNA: TGCGCCAGCAGCTTGGCTAGCGGGATGAACACCGGGGAGCTGTTTTTT
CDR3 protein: CASSLASGMNTGELFF

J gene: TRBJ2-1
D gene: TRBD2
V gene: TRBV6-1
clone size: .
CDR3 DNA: TGTGCCAGCAGTGAAAGAGGACTAGCGGAATACAATGAGCAGTTCTTC
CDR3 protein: CASSERGLAEYNEQFF

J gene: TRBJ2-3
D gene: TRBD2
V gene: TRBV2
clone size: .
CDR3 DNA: TGTGCCAGCAGTGCGTCACTAGCGCCCATGGTAGATACGCAGTATTTT
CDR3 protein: CASSASLAPMVDTQYF

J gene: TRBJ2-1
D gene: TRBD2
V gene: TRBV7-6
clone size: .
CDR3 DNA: TGTGCCAGCCTGCGACTAGCGGGCCACAATGAGCAGTTCTTC
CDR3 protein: CASLRLAGHNEQFF

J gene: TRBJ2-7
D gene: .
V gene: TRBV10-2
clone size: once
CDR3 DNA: TGCGCCAGCAGTGAAGAGGAGTACGAGCAGTACTTC
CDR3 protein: CASSEEEYEQYF

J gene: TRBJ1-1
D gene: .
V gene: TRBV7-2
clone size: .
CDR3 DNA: TGTGCCAGCAGGTGGACTTTGGACACTGAAGCTTTCTTT
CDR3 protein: CASRWTLDTEAFF

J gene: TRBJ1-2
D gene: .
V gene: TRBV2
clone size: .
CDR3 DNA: TGTGCCAGCAGTGAAAAGGTACTGCTCTATGGCTACACCTTC
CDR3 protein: CASSEKVLLYGYTF

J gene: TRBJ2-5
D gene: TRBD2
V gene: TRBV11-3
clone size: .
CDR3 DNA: TGTGCCAGCAGCCTCGGGAGGCCGGGAGAGACCCAGTACTTC
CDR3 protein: CASSLGRPGETQYF

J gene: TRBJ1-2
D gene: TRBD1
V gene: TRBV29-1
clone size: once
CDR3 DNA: TGCAGCGGTAGCGCCGGGACAGGGGGTGGCTACACCTTC
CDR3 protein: CSGSAGTGGGYTF